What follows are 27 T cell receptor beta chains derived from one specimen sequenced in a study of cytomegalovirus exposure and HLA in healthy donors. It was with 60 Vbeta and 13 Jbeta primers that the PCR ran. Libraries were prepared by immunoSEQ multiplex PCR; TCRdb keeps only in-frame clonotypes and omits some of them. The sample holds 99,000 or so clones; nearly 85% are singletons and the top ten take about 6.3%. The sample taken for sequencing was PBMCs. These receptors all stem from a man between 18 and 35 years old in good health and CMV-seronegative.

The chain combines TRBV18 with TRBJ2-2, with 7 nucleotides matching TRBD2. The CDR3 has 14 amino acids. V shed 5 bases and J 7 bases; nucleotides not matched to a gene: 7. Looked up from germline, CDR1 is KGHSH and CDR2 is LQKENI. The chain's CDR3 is CASSMAGEGGELFF. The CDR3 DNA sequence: TGTGCCAGCTCAATGGCGGGAGAAGGCGGGGAGCTGTTTTTT.

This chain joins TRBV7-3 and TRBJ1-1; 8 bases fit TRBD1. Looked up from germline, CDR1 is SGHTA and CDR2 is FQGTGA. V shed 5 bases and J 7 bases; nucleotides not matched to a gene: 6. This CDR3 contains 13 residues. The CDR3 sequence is CASSLSTGDEAFF. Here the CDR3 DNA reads TGTGCCAGCAGCCTCTCGACAGGGGATGAAGCTTTCTTT. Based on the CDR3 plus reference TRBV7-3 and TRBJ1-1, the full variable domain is GAGVSQTPSNKVTEKGKYVELRCDPISGHTALYWYRQSLGQGPEFLIYFQGTGAADDSGLPNDRFFAVRPEGSVSTLKIQRTERGDSAVYLCASSLSTGDEAFFGQGTRLTVV.

The CDR3: CATSHGASGSYEQYF. The CDR3 coding sequence is TGTGCCACCTCCCACGGGGCTAGCGGCAGCTACGAGCAGTACTTC. The chain joins TRBV27 to TRBJ2-7; 7 nucleotides match TRBD2. The CDR3 runs 15 residues. The germline CDR1 and CDR2 sequences are MNHEY and SMNVEV (reference sequence). The V gene end was trimmed by 10 bases and the J gene end by 3 bases; junction bases not matched to a gene: 15.

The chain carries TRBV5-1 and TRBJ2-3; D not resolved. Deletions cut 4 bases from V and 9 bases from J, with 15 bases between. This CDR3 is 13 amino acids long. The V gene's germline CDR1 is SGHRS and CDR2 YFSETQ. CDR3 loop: CASSPYLPQTQYF. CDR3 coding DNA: TGCGCCAGCAGCCCGTACCTACCGCAAACGCAGTATTTT.

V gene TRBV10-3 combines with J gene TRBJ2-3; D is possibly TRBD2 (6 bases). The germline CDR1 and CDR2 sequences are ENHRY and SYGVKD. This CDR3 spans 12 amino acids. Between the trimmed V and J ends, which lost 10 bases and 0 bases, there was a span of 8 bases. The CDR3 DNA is TGTGCCACGGCGGGGAGCACAGATACGCAGTATTTT. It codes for CATAGSTDTQYF.

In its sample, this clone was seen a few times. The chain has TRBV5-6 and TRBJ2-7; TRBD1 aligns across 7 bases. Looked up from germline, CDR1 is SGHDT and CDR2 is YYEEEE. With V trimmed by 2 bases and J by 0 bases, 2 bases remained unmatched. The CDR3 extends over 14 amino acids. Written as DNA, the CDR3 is TGTGCCAGCAGCTTACAGGGGTTCTCCTACGAGCAGTACTTC. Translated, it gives CASSLQGFSYEQYF.

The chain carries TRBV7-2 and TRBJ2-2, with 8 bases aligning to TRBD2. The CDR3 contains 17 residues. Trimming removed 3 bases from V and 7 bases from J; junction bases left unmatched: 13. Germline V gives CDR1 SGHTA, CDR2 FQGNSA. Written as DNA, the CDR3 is TGTGCCAGCAGCTTCCCCCAGCGGGAGTACCGGGACGGGGAGCTGTTTTTT. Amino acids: CASSFPQREYRDGELFF.

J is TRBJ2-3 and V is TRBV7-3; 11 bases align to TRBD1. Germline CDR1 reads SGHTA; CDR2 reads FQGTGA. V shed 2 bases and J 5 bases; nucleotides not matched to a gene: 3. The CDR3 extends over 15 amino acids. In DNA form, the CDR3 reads TGTGCCAGCAGCTTAGGACAGGGGGCGGGAGATACGCAGTATTTT. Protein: CASSLGQGAGDTQYF.

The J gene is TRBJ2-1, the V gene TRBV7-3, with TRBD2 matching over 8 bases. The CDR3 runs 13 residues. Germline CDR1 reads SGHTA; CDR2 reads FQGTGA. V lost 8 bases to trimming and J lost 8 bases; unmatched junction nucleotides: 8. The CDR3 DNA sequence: TGTGCCAGCGGGGGAGGACTAGCATATGAGCAGTTCTTC. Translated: CASGGGLAYEQFF.

The CDR3 DNA follows: TGTGCCAGCAGTTACGGGACAGGGGTGGTTGACGAGCAGTACTTC. Translating gives CASSYGTGVVDEQYF. The V gene is TRBV27, the J gene TRBJ2-7; the match to TRBD1 covers 10 bases. CDR1 is MNHEY, CDR2 SMNVEV, per germline (reference sequence). V shed 4 bases, J shed 5 bases, and the junction held 8 bases outside the gene matches. The CDR3 runs 15 residues.

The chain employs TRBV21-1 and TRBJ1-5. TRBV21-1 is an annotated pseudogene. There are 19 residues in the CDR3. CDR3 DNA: TGTGCCAGCAGCAAGGGGGGGCCGGCCCGAGTCTATAGCAATCAGCCCCAGCATTTT. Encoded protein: CASSKGGPARVYSNQPQHF.

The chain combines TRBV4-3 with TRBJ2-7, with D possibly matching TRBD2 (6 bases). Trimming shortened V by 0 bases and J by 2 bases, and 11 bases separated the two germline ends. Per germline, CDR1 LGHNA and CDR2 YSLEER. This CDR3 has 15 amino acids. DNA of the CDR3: TGCGCCAGCAGCCAAGATAGGTCTAGCGCCTACGAGCAGTACTTC. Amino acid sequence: CASSQDRSSAYEQYF.

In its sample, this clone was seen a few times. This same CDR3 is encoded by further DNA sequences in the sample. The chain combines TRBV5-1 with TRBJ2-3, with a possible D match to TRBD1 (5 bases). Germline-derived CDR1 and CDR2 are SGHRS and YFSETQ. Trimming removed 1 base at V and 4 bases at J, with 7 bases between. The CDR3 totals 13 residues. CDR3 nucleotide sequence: TGCGCCAGCAGCTTGCAGGGCCCAGATACGCAGTATTTT. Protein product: CASSLQGPDTQYF. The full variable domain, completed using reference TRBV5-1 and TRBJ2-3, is KAGVTQTPRYLIKTRGQQVTLSCSPISGHRSVSWYQQTPGQGLQFLFEYFSETQRNKGNFPGRFSGRQFSNSRSEMNVSTLELGDSALYLCASSLQGPDTQYFGPGTRLTVL.

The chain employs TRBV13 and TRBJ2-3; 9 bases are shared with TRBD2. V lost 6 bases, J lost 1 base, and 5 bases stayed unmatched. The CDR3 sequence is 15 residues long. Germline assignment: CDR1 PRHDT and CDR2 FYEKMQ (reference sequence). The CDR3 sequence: CASRTRTSGTDTQYF. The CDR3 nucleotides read TGTGCCAGCAGAACCCGGACTAGCGGCACAGATACGCAGTATTTT.

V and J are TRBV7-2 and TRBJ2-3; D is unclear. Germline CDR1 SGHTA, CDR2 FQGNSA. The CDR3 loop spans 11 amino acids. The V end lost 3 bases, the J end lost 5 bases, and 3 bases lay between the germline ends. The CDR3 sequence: CASSFLDTQYF. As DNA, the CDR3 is TGTGCCAGCAGCTTCTTAGATACGCAGTATTTT. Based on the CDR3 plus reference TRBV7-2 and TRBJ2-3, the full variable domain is GAGVSQSPSNKVTEKGKDVELRCDPISGHTALYWYRQSLGQGLEFLIYFQGNSAPDKSGLPSDRFSAERTGGSVSTLTIQRTQQEDSAVYLCASSFLDTQYFGPGTRLTVL.

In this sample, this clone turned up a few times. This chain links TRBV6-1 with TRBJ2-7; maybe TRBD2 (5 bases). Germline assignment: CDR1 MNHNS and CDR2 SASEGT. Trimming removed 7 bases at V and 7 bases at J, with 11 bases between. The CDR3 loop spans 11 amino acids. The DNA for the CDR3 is TGTGCCAGCATCCGGACTTGGGAGCAGTACTTC. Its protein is CASIRTWEQYF.

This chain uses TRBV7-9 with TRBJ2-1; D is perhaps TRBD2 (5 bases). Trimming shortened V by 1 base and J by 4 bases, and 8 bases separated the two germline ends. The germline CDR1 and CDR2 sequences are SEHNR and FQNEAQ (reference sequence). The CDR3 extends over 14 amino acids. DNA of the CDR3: TGTGCCAGCAGCTTAGTAGGACTGTACAATGAGCAGTTCTTC. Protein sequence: CASSLVGLYNEQFF.

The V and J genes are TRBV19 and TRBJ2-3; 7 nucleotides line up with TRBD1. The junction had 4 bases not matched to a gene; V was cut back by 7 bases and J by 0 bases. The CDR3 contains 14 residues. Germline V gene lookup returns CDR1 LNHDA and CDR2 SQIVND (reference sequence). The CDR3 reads CASTLTGSTDTQYF. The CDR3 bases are TGTGCCAGTACTTTGACAGGGAGCACAGATACGCAGTATTTT.

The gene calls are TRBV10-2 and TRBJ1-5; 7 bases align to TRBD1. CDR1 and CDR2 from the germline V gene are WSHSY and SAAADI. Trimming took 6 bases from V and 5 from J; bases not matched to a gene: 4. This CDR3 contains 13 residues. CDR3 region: CASRRTGDQPQHF. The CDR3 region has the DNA TGCGCCAGCAGAAGAACAGGGGATCAGCCCCAGCATTTT.

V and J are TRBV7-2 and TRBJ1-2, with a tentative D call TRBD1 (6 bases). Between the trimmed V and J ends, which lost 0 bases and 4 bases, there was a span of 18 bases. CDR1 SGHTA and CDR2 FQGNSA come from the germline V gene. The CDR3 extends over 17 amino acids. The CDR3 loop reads CASSLAPSRQDFYGYTF. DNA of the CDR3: TGTGCCAGCAGCTTAGCGCCCTCGAGACAGGATTTCTATGGCTACACCTTC.

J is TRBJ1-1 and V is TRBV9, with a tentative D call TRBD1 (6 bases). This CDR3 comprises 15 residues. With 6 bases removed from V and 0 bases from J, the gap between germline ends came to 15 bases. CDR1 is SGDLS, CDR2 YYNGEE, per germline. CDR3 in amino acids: CASTRGGGMNTEAFF. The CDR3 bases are TGTGCCAGCACACGAGGGGGGGGGATGAACACTGAAGCTTTCTTT. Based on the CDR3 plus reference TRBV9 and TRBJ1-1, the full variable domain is DSGVTQTPKHLITATGQRVTLRCSPRSGDLSVYWYQQSLDQGLQFLIQYYNGEERAKGNILERFSAQQFPDLHSELNLSSLELGDSALYFCASTRGGGMNTEAFFGQGTRLTVV.

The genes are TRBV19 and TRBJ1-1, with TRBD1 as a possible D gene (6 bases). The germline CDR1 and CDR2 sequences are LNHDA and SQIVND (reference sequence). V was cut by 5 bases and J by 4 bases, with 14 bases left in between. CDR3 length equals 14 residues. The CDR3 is CASSQSGVRTEAFF. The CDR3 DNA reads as TGTGCCAGTAGTCAATCAGGGGTGCGCACTGAAGCTTTCTTT.

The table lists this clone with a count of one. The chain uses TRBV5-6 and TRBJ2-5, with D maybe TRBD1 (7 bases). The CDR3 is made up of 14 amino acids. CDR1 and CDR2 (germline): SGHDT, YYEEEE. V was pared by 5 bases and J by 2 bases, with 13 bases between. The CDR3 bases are TGTGCCAGCAGGTCGCCAGGGGGGCAAGAGACCCAGTACTTC. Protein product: CASRSPGGQETQYF.

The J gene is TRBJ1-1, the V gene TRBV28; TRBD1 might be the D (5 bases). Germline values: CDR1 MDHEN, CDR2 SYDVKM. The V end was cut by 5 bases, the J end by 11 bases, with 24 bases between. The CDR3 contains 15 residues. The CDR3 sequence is CASSRGLPNPLEAFF. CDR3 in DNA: TGTGCCAGCAGTAGGGGCCTTCCCAACCCACTTGAGGCTTTCTTT.

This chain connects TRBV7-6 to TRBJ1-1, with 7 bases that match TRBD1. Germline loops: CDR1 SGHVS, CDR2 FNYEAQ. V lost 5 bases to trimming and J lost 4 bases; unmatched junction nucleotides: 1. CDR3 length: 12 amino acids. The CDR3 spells CASSPGGTEAFF. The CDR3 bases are TGTGCCAGCAGCCCAGGGGGCACTGAAGCTTTCTTT.

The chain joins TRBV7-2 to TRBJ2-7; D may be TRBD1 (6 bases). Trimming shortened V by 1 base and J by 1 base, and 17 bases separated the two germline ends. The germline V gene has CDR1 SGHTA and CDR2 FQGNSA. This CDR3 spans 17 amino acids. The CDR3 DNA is TGTGCCAGCAGCTTAGGTCTTCTTCAGGGGTTGTCCTACGAGCAGTACTTC. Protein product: CASSLGLLQGLSYEQYF.

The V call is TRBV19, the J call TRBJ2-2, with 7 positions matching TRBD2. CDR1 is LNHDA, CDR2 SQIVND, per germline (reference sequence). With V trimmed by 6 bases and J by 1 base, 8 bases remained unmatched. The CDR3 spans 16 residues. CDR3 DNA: TGTGCCAGTAGACCCCCTAGCGGAAGGAACACCGGGGAGCTGTTTTTT. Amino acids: CASRPPSGRNTGELFF.